This entry lists 28 T cell receptor beta chains sequenced from one sample in a study of shared T cell receptors in the human thymus. TCRdb keeps only in-frame clones here, not all; method: immunoSEQ multiplex PCR. This table holds 700,000 to 750,000 clones, roughly 85% found once. The sample also formed part of further work on human thymus T cells.

The sample was thymocytes. The origin of the receptors is a girl less than two years old with a congenital heart defect.

This clone occurred a few times. In the same sample, other DNA sequences code for this CDR3. The chain employs TRBV6-5 and TRBJ2-3; perhaps TRBD2 as D (6 bases). Germline V CDR1 and CDR2: MNHEY, SVGAGI. Trimming shortened V by 0 bases and J by 1 base, and 8 bases separated the two germline ends. The CDR3 has 15 amino acids. In DNA form, the CDR3 reads TGTGCCAGCAGTTACTCGCGCGGGGGCACAGATACGCAGTATTTT. It translates to CASSYSRGGTDTQYF.

Only a few counts were recorded for this clone. This sequence joins TRBV19 and TRBJ2-3; 7 bases fit TRBD1. Germline loops: CDR1 LNHDA, CDR2 SQIVND (reference sequence). The ends lost 8 bases at V and 6 bases at J; junction bases unmatched: 20. The CDR3 is made up of 17 amino acids. The CDR3 region has the DNA TGTGCCAGTGCCACAGGGGAAGGAGCACAGATAGGGGATACGCAGTATTTT. It is translated as CASATGEGAQIGDTQYF.

The J gene is TRBJ1-6, the V gene TRBV7-5; the table's D call, TRBD1, has no DNA check behind it. TRBV7-5 counts as a pseudogene. The CDR3 is 20 amino acids. CDR3 protein: CARSTAHRVLLLIKGSPLHF. The CDR3 DNA reads as TGTGCCAGAAGCACTGCCCACAGGGTACTTCTCCTCATAAAGGGGTCACCCCTCCACTTT.

This clone has only one observation. The V gene is TRBV10-3, the J gene TRBJ1-2; 7 bases map to TRBD1. Germline CDR1 and CDR2: ENHRY and SYGVKD. With V trimmed by 6 bases and J by 4 bases, 5 bases remained unmatched. CDR3 length: 13 amino acids. The CDR3 region has the DNA TGTGCCATCAGCGAGGGACAGTTCTATGGCTACACCTTC. Amino acids: CAISEGQFYGYTF.

The V gene is TRBV4-3, the J gene TRBJ2-5, with 14 bases lining up with TRBD2. CDR3 length: 19 amino acids. The V gene's germline CDR1 is LGHNA and CDR2 YSLEER. Trimming took 0 bases from V and 3 from J; bases not matched to a gene: 9. DNA of the CDR3: TGCGCCAGCAGCCAAGATATACAACGACTAGCGGGGGGGAAAGAGACCCAGTACTTC. It codes for CASSQDIQRLAGGKETQYF.

The sample holds one count of this clone. V is TRBV5-1 and J is TRBJ1-1; the D is unclear. Germline V CDR1 and CDR2: SGHRS, YFSETQ. The CDR3 contains 16 residues. The germline V and J ends were trimmed by 6 bases and 0 bases, with 18 bases remaining between them. Here the CDR3 reads CASTWAGSSMNTEAFF. In DNA form, the CDR3 reads TGCGCCAGCACCTGGGCGGGGTCCTCCATGAACACTGAAGCTTTCTTT.

CDR3 sequence (DNA): TGTGCCAGCAGCCAAGTCGGGGGCAATCAGCCCCAGCATTTT. Protein sequence: CASSQVGGNQPQHF. The chain joins TRBV28 to TRBJ1-5; the D is unclear. CDR1 is MDHEN, CDR2 SYDVKM, per germline. This CDR3 has 14 residues. V was shortened by 6 bases and J by 2 bases, with 11 bases between the two germline ends.

V is TRBV10-1 and J is TRBJ2-7, with D tentatively TRBD1 (8 bases). CDR1 is WNHNN, CDR2 SYGVQD, per germline (reference sequence). CDR3 length: 12 amino acids. V shed 10 bases and J shed 0 bases, with 10 bases lying between them. CDR3 loop: CANRGGSYEQYF. Written as DNA, the CDR3 is TGCGCCAACAGGGGGGGCTCCTACGAGCAGTACTTC.

V usage is TRBV6-1 and J usage is TRBJ1-2; D perhaps matches TRBD1 (6 bases). This CDR3 has 16 residues. Per the germline V gene, CDR1 is MNHNS and CDR2 is SASEGT. Trimming stripped 4 bases from V and 5 bases from J, with 20 bases between. The CDR3 spells CASSGGGDPGLYGYTF. CDR3 nucleotide sequence: TGTGCCAGCAGTGGGGGGGGCGATCCAGGATTATATGGCTACACCTTC.

V is TRBV4-3 and J is TRBJ1-1, with 9 positions matching TRBD1. The CDR3 length is 17 residues. Germline V gene sequence: CDR1 LGHNA, CDR2 YSLEER. J gave up 1 base and V 0 bases, and 6 bases lay outside the gene matches. CDR3 bases: TGCGCCAGCAGCCAAGAATTACGGGACAGGGAGAACACTGAAGCTTTCTTT. Its protein is CASSQELRDRENTEAFF.

The V call is TRBV6-1, the J call TRBJ2-3; 15 bases fit TRBD2. With V trimmed by 4 bases and J by 1 base, 12 bases remained unmatched. The CDR3 has 20 amino acids. The germline V gene has CDR1 MNHNS and CDR2 SASEGT. The CDR3 DNA follows: TGTGCCAGCAGTGTTCATGGGGGGACTAGCGGGGGGAGGGGCACAGATACGCAGTATTTT. Protein product: CASSVHGGTSGGRGTDTQYF.

The chain recombines TRBV5-1 with TRBJ2-1; 13 bases align to TRBD2. Per the germline V gene, CDR1 is SGHRS and CDR2 is YFSETQ. This CDR3 region has 15 residues. Trimming took 4 bases from V and 6 from J; bases not matched to a gene: 4. Here the CDR3 reads CASSRTSGGVNEQFF. The CDR3 DNA is TGCGCCAGCAGCAGAACTAGCGGGGGGGTCAATGAGCAGTTCTTC.

The gene calls are TRBV19 and TRBJ1-5, with 7 nucleotides matching TRBD1. This CDR3 contains 15 residues. V was clipped by 5 bases and J by 3 bases; unmatched bases: 7. Per germline, CDR1 LNHDA and CDR2 SQIVND (reference sequence). CDR3 nucleotides: TGTGCCAGTAGTTCACCCGGGACAGACAATCAGCCCCAGCATTTT. It translates to CASSSPGTDNQPQHF.

This clone was found once. The V and J genes are TRBV11-2 and TRBJ1-3; TRBD1 is a possible D gene (5 bases). With 0 bases removed from V and 0 bases from J, the gap between germline ends came to 18 bases. The CDR3 has 19 amino acids. Germline CDR1 and CDR2: SGHAT and FQNNGV. CDR3 in DNA: TGTGCCAGCAGCTTAGAAGGCGGAGGGGAGAGGGGCTCTGGAAACACCATATATTTT. As protein: CASSLEGGGERGSGNTIYF.

This chain links TRBV6-1 with TRBJ2-7; no reliable D call. Germline-derived CDR1 and CDR2 are MNHNS and SASEGT. The V end was cut by 7 bases, the J end by 6 bases, with 13 bases between. The length of the CDR3 is 12 residues. CDR3 nucleotide sequence: TGTGCCAGCATTCACCCTACGGGCGAGCAGTACTTC. It encodes CASIHPTGEQYF.

This clone came up a few times. The rearrangement joins TRBV4-1 to TRBJ2-3; TRBD2 matches 10 bases. The CDR3 contains 16 residues. V was clipped by 2 bases and J by 7 bases; unmatched bases: 9. The germline CDR1 and CDR2 sequences are MGHRA and YSYEKL. The CDR3 sequence is CASSQSSGGVSNTQYF. The CDR3 DNA follows: TGCGCCAGCAGCCAATCTAGCGGGGGTGTTTCGAATACGCAGTATTTT.

V is TRBV4-1 and J is TRBJ2-5; D remains ambiguous. The CDR3 runs to 15 residues. Trimming left V 1 base short and J 2 bases short, with 11 bases between. Germline lookup yields CDR1 MGHRA and CDR2 YSYEKL. This CDR3 is CASSQGRGPQETQYF. Here the CDR3 DNA reads TGCGCCAGCAGCCAAGGCCGAGGCCCGCAAGAGACCCAGTACTTC.

This chain joins TRBV9 and TRBJ2-1; perhaps TRBD1 as D (5 bases). Trimming removed 4 bases from V and 8 bases from J, with 10 bases in between. Germline V gives CDR1 SGDLS, CDR2 YYNGEE. The CDR3 has 12 residues. The CDR3 sequence is CASSQDSYEQFF. For the CDR3, the DNA is TGTGCCAGCAGCCAAGACAGTTATGAGCAGTTCTTC.

The gene calls are TRBV6-5 and TRBJ2-7; D not resolved. The V gene lost 6 bases and the J gene lost 2 bases, with 14 bases spanning the gap. Germline CDR1 is MNHEY and CDR2 is SVGAGI. The CDR3 loop spans 14 amino acids. Here the CDR3 reads CASRLPVETYEQYF. CDR3 nucleotide sequence: TGTGCCAGCAGACTGCCGGTCGAGACCTACGAGCAGTACTTC.

The CDR3 DNA is TGTGCCACACCCTCCCCGAGGAGCTCCTACGAGCAGTACTTC. This encodes CATPSPRSSYEQYF. The genes are TRBV2 and TRBJ2-7; no definite D call. The germline CDR1 and CDR2 sequences are SNHLY and FYNNEI. The V end lost 10 bases, the J end lost 0 bases, and 16 bases lay between the germline ends. This CDR3 contains 14 residues.

The genes are TRBV4-3 and TRBJ2-2; TRBD2 might be the D (6 bases). The germline CDR1 and CDR2 sequences are LGHNA and YSLEER. The CDR3 runs 19 residues. V gave up 1 base and J gave up 6 bases, with 24 bases separating them. The CDR3 DNA reads TGCGCCAGCAGCCAAGGTGGGGGTTCAGAGAACCGGGGGTCCGGGGAGCTGTTTTTT. It yields the protein CASSQGGGSENRGSGELFF.

This rearrangement joins TRBV30 to TRBJ2-1, with D unresolved. The CDR3 runs to 11 residues. Germline-derived CDR1 and CDR2 are GTSNPN and SVGIG (reference sequence). V lost 4 bases and J lost 8, with 9 bases in between. CDR3 sequence: CAWNPMDEQFF. The CDR3 DNA reads as TGTGCCTGGAATCCTATGGATGAGCAGTTCTTC.

The genes are TRBV7-9 and TRBJ2-1, with D perhaps matching TRBD1 (5 bases). Trimming removed 4 bases at V and 6 bases at J, with 25 bases between. The CDR3 is 18 amino acids. CDR1 is SEHNR and CDR2 is FQNEAQ in the germline V gene (reference sequence). CDR3 nucleotides: TGTGCCAGCAGCTCCTCGGCCCAAAATCGGCTCAGGGTCAATGAGCAGTTCTTC. Encoded protein: CASSSSAQNRLRVNEQFF.

This sequence joins TRBV11-2 and TRBJ1-2; a possible D gene is TRBD1 (6 bases). Germline CDR1 is SGHAT and CDR2 is FQNNGV. V lost 3 bases and J lost 0, with 11 bases in between. This CDR3 spans 15 amino acids. CDR3 DNA: TGTGCCAGCAGCTTCATGGCAGGGGCTAACTATGGCTACACCTTC. Amino acids: CASSFMAGANYGYTF.

The chain is built from TRBV5-1 and TRBJ2-1, with 9 bases lining up with TRBD1. Germline V CDR1 and CDR2: SGHRS, YFSETQ. This CDR3 spans 14 amino acids. Trimming at V came to 3 bases and at J to 9 bases, leaving 7 bases not matched to a gene. The CDR3 loop reads CASSSGQGSGEQFF. In DNA form, the CDR3 reads TGCGCCAGCAGCTCCGGACAGGGGTCCGGTGAGCAGTTCTTC.

The chain links TRBV5-4 to TRBJ1-1, with D uncertain. V lost 0 bases and J 2 bases, leaving 11 bases between the germline ends. The CDR3 runs to 15 residues. Germline values: CDR1 SGHNT, CDR2 YYREEE (reference sequence). The CDR3 DNA is TGTGCCAGCAGCTTGGATGGACTCCCAAACACTGAAGCTTTCTTT. Translated: CASSLDGLPNTEAFF.

The V gene is TRBV11-2, the J gene TRBJ1-1; no clear D. The CDR3 runs 14 residues. Trimming removed 5 bases at V and 0 bases at J, with 10 bases between. Germline V lookup: CDR1 SGHAT, CDR2 FQNNGV. CDR3 in amino acids: CASSPTQVNTEAFF. Written as DNA, the CDR3 is TGTGCCAGCAGCCCTACTCAGGTGAACACTGAAGCTTTCTTT. Full variable domain (rest looked up from reference TRBV11-2 and TRBJ1-1): EAGVAQSPRYKIIEKRQSVAFWCNPISGHATLYWYQQILGQGPKLLIQFQNNGVVDDSQLPKDRFSAERLKGVDSTLKIQPAKLEDSAVYLCASSPTQVNTEAFFGQGTRLTVV.

The V call is TRBV28, the J call TRBJ2-3; TRBD2 matches 10 bases. CDR1 MDHEN and CDR2 SYDVKM come from the germline V gene. The length of the CDR3 is 15 residues. V dropped 7 bases and J dropped 3; count of bases not matched to a gene: 7. CDR3: CASTTSGRPTDTQYF. CDR3 nucleotides: TGTGCCAGCACGACTAGCGGGCGACCTACAGATACGCAGTATTTT.